This T cell receptor (beta chain) was identified during a study of blood T cell repertoires in COVID-19. Overall study: Researchers got acute and convalescent COVID-19 samples from the United States, Italy and Spain. Sources were T cells, B-cell-depleted T cells, or PBMCs; the material itself was cDNA or gDNA.

The method was immunoSEQ multiplex PCR; TCRdb's version includes in-frame clones alone and lacks a portion of them. The sample consists of about 200,000 clones, more than 80% of them appearing once. The receptor was derived from a woman aged 18-29 years who had recovered from COVID-19. Sequenced sample: PBMCs or T cells enriched from blood (not recorded which).

The CDR3 loop reads CAWAGVNYGYTF. The CDR3 coding sequence is TGTGCCTGGGCGGGGGTGAACTATGGCTACACCTTC. The chain uses TRBV30 and TRBJ1-2; possibly TRBD1 for D (5 bases). The germline V and J ends were trimmed by 5 bases and 2 bases, with 9 bases remaining between them. Germline V gene data show CDR1 as GTSNPN and CDR2 as SVGIG (reference sequence). There are 12 residues in the CDR3. The full variable domain, rest sourced from reference TRBV30 and TRBJ1-2, is SQTIHQWPATLVQPVGSPLSLECTVEGTSNPNLYWYRQAAGRGLQLLFYSVGIGQISSEVPQNLSASRPQDRQFILSSKKLLLSDSGFYLCAWAGVNYGYTFGSGTRLTVV.